The clone carrying this T cell receptor (beta chain) was recorded many times. Its specificity is unknown. With 5 bases clipped from V and 0 bases from J, the junction kept 8 bases outside the gene matches. CDR3 length equals 16 residues. Germline lookup yields CDR1 PRHDT and CDR2 FYEKMQ (reference sequence). This sample stems from a study of CD8 T cells in ankylosing spondylitis. Points from the study as a whole: A TCR beta motif of several highly homologous variants seemed to mark ankylosing spondylitis blood.

TCRdb reprocessed the 5' RACE reads via MiXCR and lists one record per CDR3 protein. The sample consists of about 500,000 distinct CDR3 sequences, roughly 12% of them appearing once. The chain joins TRBV13 to TRBJ2-7; 9 nucleotides match TRBD2. This clonotype was sampled from a male donor with ankylosing spondylitis. Sequencing input: blood, either unsorted or a sorted T cell fraction (not recorded which). The DNA for the CDR3 is TGTGCCAGCAGCCGCGTGGGTAGCGGGAGCTCCTACGAGCAGTACGTC. Encoded protein: CASSRVGSGSSYEQYV.